Listed below are T cell receptor beta chains from one sample, sequenced in a study of OX40 agonist ivuxolimab in advanced cancers. This table comes from immunoSEQ multiplex PCR, and its TCRdb copy is limited to in-frame clones, with some not included. The sample contains fewer than 70,000 clones, around 90% of which appear only once. Material: CD4+ or CD8+ T cells sorted from blood, obtained in a trial of the OX40 agonist ivuxolimab. The receptor source for this set is an adult with an advanced solid tumor such as melanoma, head and neck, liver or kidney cancer. Both conserved end residues are part of each CDR3. The order of the fields is J gene, V gene, D gene, clone size, CDR3 protein, CDR3 DNA. D genes are given only for firm matches. Clone size appears in some rows only: once, few, many, or a class for an expanded clone.

>TRBJ2-5|TRBV11-3|TRBD2|.
CASSLDGLAQETQYF
TGTGCCAGCAGCTTGGATGGACTAGCCCAAGAGACCCAGTACTTC
>TRBJ2-1|TRBV5-1|TRBD2|.
CASSLPAGGADEQFF
TGCGCCAGCAGCTTACCAGCGGGAGGAGCCGATGAGCAGTTCTTC
>TRBJ2-1|TRBV7-2|.|.
CASSLIGDEQFF
TGTGCCAGCAGCTTAATCGGCGATGAGCAGTTCTTC
>TRBJ2-1|TRBV7-3|TRBD2|.
CASSPGLAGGPRDEQFF
TGTGCCAGCAGCCCGGGACTAGCGGGAGGGCCACGGGATGAGCAGTTCTTC
>TRBJ2-5|TRBV28|TRBD1|once
CASRPGGLDVETQYF
TGTGCCAGCAGACCAGGGGGCTTGGACGTAGAGACCCAGTACTTC
>TRBJ1-1|TRBV28|TRBD1|.
CASRSDRGSTEAFF
TGTGCCAGCAGATCGGACAGGGGCTCCACTGAAGCTTTCTTT
>TRBJ1-5|TRBV4-1|.|.
CASSQGFMGNQPQHF
TGCGCCAGCAGCCAAGGTTTCATGGGTAATCAGCCCCAGCATTTT
>TRBJ2-2|TRBV4-3|.|.
CASSQVRHTGELFF
TGCGCCAGCAGCCAAGTTCGGCACACCGGGGAGCTGTTTTTT
>TRBJ2-3|TRBV28|TRBD2|.
CASSQTSGRTDTQYF
TGTGCCAGCAGTCAAACTAGCGGGAGGACAGATACGCAGTATTTT
>TRBJ1-1|TRBV7-3|TRBD1|once
CASSSTGRGTEAFF
TGTGCCAGCAGCTCGACAGGGAGGGGCACTGAAGCTTTCTTT
>TRBJ2-3|TRBV27|TRBD2|.
CASRFLSGRSDTQYF
TGTGCCAGCAGATTTCTTAGCGGGAGATCAGATACGCAGTATTTT
>TRBJ2-1|TRBV6-4|.|.
CASSDAVGDEQFF
TGTGCCAGCAGTGACGCAGTAGGCGATGAGCAGTTCTTC
>TRBJ2-3|TRBV7-3|.|.
CASSLTLDPDTQYF
TGTGCCAGCAGCTTAACTCTGGACCCAGATACGCAGTATTTT
>TRBJ2-7|TRBV6-6|.|once
CASKNRNEQYF
TGTGCCAGCAAAAATAGAAACGAGCAGTACTTC
>TRBJ1-1|TRBV18|TRBD1|.
CASSTGKDTEAFF
TGTGCCAGCTCGACAGGGAAGGACACTGAAGCTTTCTTT
>TRBJ1-5|TRBV16|TRBD1|once
CASSQSSALTGGQPQHF
TGTGCCAGCAGCCAATCTTCGGCACTGACAGGGGGTCAGCCCCAGCATTTT
>TRBJ2-5|TRBV5-4|TRBD2|once
CASSPAGGGETQYF
TGTGCCAGCAGCCCGGCGGGGGGCGGGGAGACCCAGTACTTC
>TRBJ2-1|TRBV7-9|TRBD1|.
CASSLGPGQGGDEQFF
TGTGCCAGCAGCTTAGGCCCGGGACAGGGAGGTGATGAGCAGTTCTTC
>TRBJ1-5|TRBV18|.|.
CASSPAGGGQPQHF
TGTGCCAGCTCACCAGCGGGGGGCGGTCAGCCCCAGCATTTT
>TRBJ2-6|TRBV5-6|.|.
CASSRSSGANVLTF
TGTGCCAGCAGCCGTAGCTCTGGGGCCAACGTCCTGACTTTC
>TRBJ2-1|TRBV5-3|.|.
CARSPGDRYNEQFF
TGTGCCAGAAGCCCGGGGGACCGCTACAATGAGCAGTTCTTC
>TRBJ2-5|TRBV10-2|.|.
CASSGGETQYF
TGCGCCAGCAGTGGGGGGGAGACCCAGTACTTC
>TRBJ2-7|TRBV28|.|.
CASNVGPFISREQYF
TGTGCCAGCAATGTCGGCCCATTCATATCTCGCGAGCAGTACTTC
>TRBJ2-1|TRBV4-3|TRBD2|.
CASSHGLAGGQNNEQFF
TGCGCCAGCAGCCATGGGTTAGCGGGAGGCCAAAACAATGAGCAGTTCTTC
>TRBJ2-6|TRBV18|TRBD1|.
CASSPVAGQGKTGANVLTF
TGTGCCAGCTCACCAGTCGCTGGACAGGGGAAAACTGGGGCCAACGTCCTGACTTTC